This is a list of T cell receptor beta chains from one sample in a study of blood T cell repertoires in COVID-19. Produced via immunoSEQ multiplex PCR; TCRdb's table is partial and in-frame only. The sample yields roughly 100,000 clones, around 74% seen once. What was sequenced was peripheral blood. All receptors come from a woman in her 70s with acute or convalescent COVID-19. CDR3s include the opening cysteine and the closing phenylalanine or tryptophan. The D gene is left open where the match is weak. For some rows the clone size is stated as once, few or many, or as a class when expanded; others skip it.

d_gene,abundance,v_gene,j_gene,CDR3nt,CDR3aa
-,-,TRBV15,TRBJ1-5,TGTGCCACCAGCACTAGGGGGGGGAATCAGCCCCAGCATTTT,CATSTRGGNQPQHF
-,-,TRBV16,TRBJ1-3,TGTGCCAGCAGCCAATCCAGGTCTGGAAACACCATATATTTT,CASSQSRSGNTIYF
-,-,TRBV7-9,TRBJ2-5,TGTGCCAGCAGCTCCCGGGTGTCGGGAGAGACCCAGTACTTC,CASSSRVSGETQYF
TRBD1,-,TRBV2,TRBJ2-5,TGTGCCAACGGACAGGGTCTCCGGGAGACCCAGTACTTC,CANGQGLRETQYF
TRBD2,-,TRBV10-3,TRBJ2-3,TGTGCCATCAGTGATCGCGGGGGGGAAGCAGATACGCAGTATTTT,CAISDRGGEADTQYF
TRBD2,-,TRBV29-1,TRBJ2-1,TGCAGCGTTGAAGGGCTAGCGGGGGGAGTTGAGCAGTTCTTC,CSVEGLAGGVEQFF
TRBD1,few,TRBV4-2,TRBJ1-2,TGTGCCAGCGTTGGGACAGGGGGTTCTGGCTACACCTTC,CASVGTGGSGYTF
TRBD1,-,TRBV2,TRBJ1-4,TGTGCCAGCCAAATGGACAGGCCCGAAAAACTGTTTTTT,CASQMDRPEKLFF
TRBD2,-,TRBV2,TRBJ2-1,TGTGCCAGCAGACGACTAGCGGGGGGGGAAAGGTACAATGAGCAGTTCTTC,CASRRLAGGERYNEQFF
TRBD2,-,TRBV19,TRBJ2-5,TGTGCCAGTAGTACGGGGGGAGAGACCCAGTACTTC,CASSTGGETQYF
TRBD2,-,TRBV9,TRBJ2-3,TGTGCCAGCAGCGTAGGACTAGCCGGCACAGATACGCAGTATTTT,CASSVGLAGTDTQYF
-,once,TRBV6-2/TRBV6-3,TRBJ1-5,TGTGCCAGCAGTTCACGCGGGGCAGCCTTCAGCAATCAGCCCCAGCATTTT,CASSSRGAAFSNQPQHF
TRBD1,-,TRBV5-1,TRBJ1-4,TGCGCCAGCAGCTCCGGGACAGGGGGGACGTTAAAACTGTTTTTT,CASSSGTGGTLKLFF
TRBD1,-,TRBV14,TRBJ2-1,TGTGCCAGCAGCCAAGACCCACTTTCCGGACAGGGTGGGTTTCGGGCGTATGAGCAGTTCTTC,CASSQDPLSGQGGFRAYEQFF
-,-,TRBV4-3,TRBJ2-7,TGCGCCAGCAGCCAGGGGCCAGGGGATACCTACGAGCAGTACTTC,CASSQGPGDTYEQYF
-,-,TRBV7-9,TRBJ2-2,TGTGCCAGCAGCTTCAATGAGAGGTTCTCCGGGGAGCTGTTTTTT,CASSFNERFSGELFF
-,-,TRBV12-3/TRBV12-4,TRBJ1-2,TGTGCCAGCAGTCAACGACAGGAAGGCTACACCTTC,CASSQRQEGYTF
-,-,TRBV4-3,TRBJ2-5,TGCGCCAGCAGCCAAGAAAGGGGGTTCGGGGAGACCCAGTACTTC,CASSQERGFGETQYF
-,-,TRBV19,TRBJ1-1,TGTGCCAGTAGTCCGACAGTGAACACTGAAGCTTTCTTT,CASSPTVNTEAFF
TRBD2,-,TRBV5-4,TRBJ2-3,TGTGCCAGCAGCGCCGGGGGCAGCGGGGGGCTAACAGATACGCAGTATTTT,CASSAGGSGGLTDTQYF
TRBD1,-,TRBV28,TRBJ1-5,TGTGCCAGCAGTTCCAGGACAGGGGAAAGCAATCAGCCCCAGCATTTT,CASSSRTGESNQPQHF
-,-,TRBV6-2/TRBV6-3,TRBJ2-7,TGTGCCAGCAGCCCCTCACCCCTCGCCTCAGTTGGGCAGTACTTC,CASSPSPLASVGQYF
-,-,TRBV6-5,TRBJ2-5,TGTGCCAGCAGTTACTCCGGGGTCTTGAAGACCCAGTACTTC,CASSYSGVLKTQYF
-,-,TRBV10-1,TRBJ1-1,TGCGCCAGCAGTGAGGTGGGCAGGGGAGCTTTCTTT,CASSEVGRGAFF
TRBD1,-,TRBV19,TRBJ2-7,TGTGCCAGTAGTATCGGGACAGGGGGCGAGCAGTACTTC,CASSIGTGGEQYF
-,-,TRBV3-1/TRBV3-2,TRBJ2-1,TGTGCCAGCAGCCCAAGGACTAATGAGCAGTTCTTC,CASSPRTNEQFF
TRBD2,-,TRBV2,TRBJ2-3,TGTGCCAGCAGTCCTCGGACTAGCGGGGCAGATACGCAGTATTTT,CASSPRTSGADTQYF
TRBD1,-,TRBV15,TRBJ2-5,TGTGCCACCAGCAGAGATCAAGACAGGGGCTGGGAGACCCAGTACTTC,CATSRDQDRGWETQYF
-,-,TRBV6-5,TRBJ1-2,TGTGCCACCCTGGTGGCGGGGGCGGGGTATGGCTACACCTTC,CATLVAGAGYGYTF
TRBD2,-,TRBV18,TRBJ2-5,TGTGCCAGCTCACGAACTAGCGGAGGGGAGACCCAGTACTTC,CASSRTSGGETQYF
-,-,TRBV7-2,TRBJ1-5,TGTGCCAGCAGCTTTGACCTCGGGGGAGATCAGCCCCAGCATTTT,CASSFDLGGDQPQHF
TRBD2,-,TRBV5-1,TRBJ2-3,TGCGCCAGCAGCTTGGAGGTAGCGGGGGGGCTCGCAGATACGCAGTATTTT,CASSLEVAGGLADTQYF
-,-,TRBV5-1,TRBJ2-2,TGCGCCAGCAGCATACTACAGGGCACGGACACCGGGGAGCTGTTTTTT,CASSILQGTDTGELFF
-,few,TRBV19,TRBJ1-5,TGTGCCAGTAGTATAGGACAGTATAGCAATCAGCCCCAGCATTTT,CASSIGQYSNQPQHF
-,-,TRBV11-3,TRBJ1-1,TGTGCCAGCAGTGCGGGGGCAGGAGCTGAAGCTTTCTTT,CASSAGAGAEAFF
TRBD2,-,TRBV3-1/TRBV3-2,TRBJ2-2,TGTGCCAGCAGCCCCTCGGGGAGGGCTGACACCGGGGAGCTGTTTTTT,CASSPSGRADTGELFF
TRBD2,-,TRBV7-9,TRBJ2-1,TGTGCCAGCAGCTTACTAGCGGGGACATACAATGAGCAGTTCTTC,CASSLLAGTYNEQFF
TRBD1,-,TRBV6-4,TRBJ2-1,TGTGCCAGCAGTGAGACAGGGGGGACCTCCTACAATGAGCAGTTCTTC,CASSETGGTSYNEQFF
-,-,TRBV4-3,TRBJ2-3,TGCGCCAGCAGCCAAGCCGCGGACTGGGCGTTCCGCACAGATACGCAGTATTTT,CASSQAADWAFRTDTQYF
-,few,TRBV14,TRBJ1-1,TGTGCCAGCAGTTTACAGGGCGCGGAGGCTTTCTTT,CASSLQGAEAFF
TRBD2,once,TRBV5-4,TRBJ2-7,TGTGCTCAGGCTAGCGGGGGCTCCTACGAGCAGTACTTC,CAQASGGSYEQYF